This T cell receptor (beta chain) originates from a study of technical replicates of blood from a handful of donors. Some clones are missing from TCRdb's copy, which holds only in-frame ones; the method was immunoSEQ multiplex PCR. The data show more than 65,000 clones, around 92% seen once. The receptor was isolated from a human donor in good health. Sample: T cells isolated from PBMCs.

The CDR3 DNA is TGTGCCTGGAGTGTATTAGGGGGACTAGCGGGGCAAGAGACCCAGTACTTC. This translates into CAWSVLGGLAGQETQYF. The chain joins TRBV30 to TRBJ2-5, with TRBD2 identical over 13 bases. Germline CDR1 GTSNPN, CDR2 SVGIG (reference sequence). J was trimmed by 2 bases and V by 0 bases; bases with no gene match: 6. The CDR3 has 17 residues.